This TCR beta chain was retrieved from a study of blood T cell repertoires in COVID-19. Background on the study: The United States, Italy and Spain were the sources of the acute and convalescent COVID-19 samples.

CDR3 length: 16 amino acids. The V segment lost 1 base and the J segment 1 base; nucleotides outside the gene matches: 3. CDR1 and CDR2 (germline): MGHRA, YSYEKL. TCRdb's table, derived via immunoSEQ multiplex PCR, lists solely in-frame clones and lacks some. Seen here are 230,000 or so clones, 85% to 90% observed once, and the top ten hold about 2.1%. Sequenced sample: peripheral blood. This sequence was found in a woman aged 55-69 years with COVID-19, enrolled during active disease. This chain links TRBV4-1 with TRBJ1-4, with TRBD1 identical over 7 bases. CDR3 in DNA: TGCGCCAGCAGCCAAGGCTACAGGGGAACTAATGAAAAACTGTTTTTT. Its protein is CASSQGYRGTNEKLFF.